The rows below give T cell receptor beta chains drawn from one sample of a study of blood T cell repertoires in COVID-19. Assay used: immunoSEQ multiplex PCR; TCRdb lists only in-frame clones, some missing. The data hold around 70,000 clones, with 70% to 85% observed a single time. Sequenced sample: peripheral blood. These TCRs come from a man aged 55 to 70 with acute or convalescent COVID-19. The CDR3 runs from the conserved cysteine through the conserved F or W. Each record gives: clone size, J gene, D gene, V gene, CDR3 DNA, CDR3 protein. D genes are given only for firm matches. For some rows the clone size is stated as once, few or many, or as a class when expanded; others skip it.

NA | TRBJ1-2 | NA | TRBV2 | TGTGCCAGCAGTCAACAGGTTAACTATGGCTACACCTTC | CASSQQVNYGYTF
NA | TRBJ2-7 | TRBD1 | TRBV7-8 | TGTGCCAGCAGCTCAATACAGGGGGTCTACGAGCAGTACTTC | CASSSIQGVYEQYF
NA | TRBJ1-2 | TRBD1 | TRBV6-7 | TGTGCCAGCCCGGCGGGCCAGGGGGAATATGGCTACACCTTC | CASPAGQGEYGYTF
NA | TRBJ2-7 | NA | TRBV5-6 | TGTGCCAGCAGCTTAAGGGTCCTCAGGACGGGGGAGCAGTACTTC | CASSLRVLRTGEQYF
NA | TRBJ2-5 | TRBD1 | TRBV5-6 | TGTGCCAGCAGCACAGACAGGGGGCGGGAGACCCAGTACTTC | CASSTDRGRETQYF
once | TRBJ2-2 | TRBD1 | TRBV19 | TGTGCCAGTAGAGGACAGGGGGGGAACACCGGGGAGCTGTTTTTT | CASRGQGGNTGELFF
NA | TRBJ2-1 | TRBD1 | TRBV10-3 | TGTGCCATCAGTCGGGGACAGGGTTCCAATGAGCAGTTCTTC | CAISRGQGSNEQFF
NA | TRBJ1-6 | NA | TRBV11-1 | TGTGCCAGCAGTCGGACGGGGAATAATTCACCCCTCCACTTT | CASSRTGNNSPLHF
NA | TRBJ1-2 | NA | TRBV3-1/TRBV3-2 | TGTGCCAGCAGCCAAGTCAGCTATGGCTACACCTTC | CASSQVSYGYTF
NA | TRBJ2-7 | TRBD2 | TRBV11-2 | TGTGCCAGCAGCTTAGACTGGACTAGTGAGCAGTACTTC | CASSLDWTSEQYF
NA | TRBJ2-3 | TRBD2 | TRBV19 | TGTGCCAGTAGTATAGATAGCGGGGCAGATACGCAGTATTTT | CASSIDSGADTQYF
NA | TRBJ2-5 | TRBD2 | TRBV5-1 | TGCGCCAGCAGCAGCGGGGTGGAGGGAGAGACCCAGTACTTC | CASSSGVEGETQYF
NA | TRBJ1-1 | TRBD1 | TRBV7-9 | TGTGCCAGCAGCCCAGGGACAGATAGAGCTTTCTTT | CASSPGTDRAFF
NA | TRBJ2-4 | NA | TRBV29-1 | TGCAGCGTTGAAAAACAGGGTGGGGACATTCAGTACTTC | CSVEKQGGDIQYF
medium-sized | TRBJ1-6 | NA | TRBV4-3 | TGCGCCAGCAGCCAAGACCGGGATATTTCACCCCTCCACTTT | CASSQDRDISPLHF
NA | TRBJ1-1 | NA | TRBV3-1/TRBV3-2 | TGTGCCAGCAGCCAAGATACCGGGTTGAACACTGAAGCTTTCTTT | CASSQDTGLNTEAFF
NA | TRBJ2-5 | NA | TRBV11-2 | TGTGCCAGCAGCTTGCGCAGGTCTCAGGAGACCCAGTACTTC | CASSLRRSQETQYF
NA | TRBJ1-1 | TRBD1 | TRBV7-9 | TGTGCCAGCAGCCCCAGGACAGGGATTGAGGCTTTCTTT | CASSPRTGIEAFF
NA | TRBJ2-3 | TRBD2 | TRBV19 | TGTGCCAGTAGTACCGGGGGGGCAGATACGCAGTATTTT | CASSTGGADTQYF
once | TRBJ2-5 | NA | TRBV19 | TGTGCCAGTAGTAGAACCGGGAGCGGAGAGACCCAGTACTTC | CASSRTGSGETQYF
NA | TRBJ1-2 | TRBD1 | TRBV6-2/TRBV6-3 | TGTGCCAGCAGTTCCGACAGGGGGCGAGGTGGCTACACCTTC | CASSSDRGRGGYTF
NA | TRBJ1-2 | NA | TRBV25-1 | TGTGCCAGCAGTGAAGGCGGGGGGCGCATCCATGGCTACACCTTC | CASSEGGGRIHGYTF